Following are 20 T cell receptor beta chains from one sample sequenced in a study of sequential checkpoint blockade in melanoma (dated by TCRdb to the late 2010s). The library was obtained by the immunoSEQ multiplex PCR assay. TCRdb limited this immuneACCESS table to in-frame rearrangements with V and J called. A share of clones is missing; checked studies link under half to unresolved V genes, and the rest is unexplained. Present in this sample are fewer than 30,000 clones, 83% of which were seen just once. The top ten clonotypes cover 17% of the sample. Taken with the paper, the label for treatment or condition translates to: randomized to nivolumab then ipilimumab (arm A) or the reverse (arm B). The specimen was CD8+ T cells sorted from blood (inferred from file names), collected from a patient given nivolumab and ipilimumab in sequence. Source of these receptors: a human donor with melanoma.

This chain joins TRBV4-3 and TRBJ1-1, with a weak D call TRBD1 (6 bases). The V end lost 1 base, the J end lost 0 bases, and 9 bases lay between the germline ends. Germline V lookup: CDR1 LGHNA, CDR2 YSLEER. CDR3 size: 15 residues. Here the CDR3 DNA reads TGCGCCAGCAGCCAAGTGGGACATATGAACACTGAAGCTTTCTTT. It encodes CASSQVGHMNTEAFF.

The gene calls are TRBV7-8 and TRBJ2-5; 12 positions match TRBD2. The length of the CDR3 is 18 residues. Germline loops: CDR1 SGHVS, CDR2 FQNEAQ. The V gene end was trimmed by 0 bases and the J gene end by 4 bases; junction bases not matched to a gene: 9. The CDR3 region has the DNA TGTGCCAGCAGCTTAGCTCGGCTAGCGGGAGGGCCCTTAGAGACCCAGTACTTC. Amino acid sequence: CASSLARLAGGPLETQYF.

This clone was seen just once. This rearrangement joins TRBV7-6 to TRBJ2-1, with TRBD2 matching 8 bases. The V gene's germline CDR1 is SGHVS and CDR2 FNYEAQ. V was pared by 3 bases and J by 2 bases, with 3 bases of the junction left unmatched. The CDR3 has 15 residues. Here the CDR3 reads CASSFGGAPYNEQFF. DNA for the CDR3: TGTGCCAGCAGCTTCGGGGGGGCCCCCTACAATGAGCAGTTCTTC.

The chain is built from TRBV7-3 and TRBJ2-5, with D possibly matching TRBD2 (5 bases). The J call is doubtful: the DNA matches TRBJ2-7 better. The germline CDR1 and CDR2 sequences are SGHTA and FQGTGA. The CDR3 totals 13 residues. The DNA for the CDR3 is TGTGCCAGCAGCTTACTCCCGGGAAGCGAGCAGTACTTC. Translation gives CASSLLPGSEQYF.

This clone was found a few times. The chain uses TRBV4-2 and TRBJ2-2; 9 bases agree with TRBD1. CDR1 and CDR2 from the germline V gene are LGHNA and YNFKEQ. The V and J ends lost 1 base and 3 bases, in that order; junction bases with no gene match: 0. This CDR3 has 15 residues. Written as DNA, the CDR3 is TGTGCCAGCAGCCAAGGGGACAGGGACACCGGGGAGCTGTTTTTT. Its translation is CASSQGDRDTGELFF.

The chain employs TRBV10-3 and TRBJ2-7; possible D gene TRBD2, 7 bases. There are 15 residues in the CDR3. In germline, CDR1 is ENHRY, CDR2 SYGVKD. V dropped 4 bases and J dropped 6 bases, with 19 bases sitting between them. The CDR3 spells CAISVEGGLSAEQYF. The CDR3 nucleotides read TGTGCCATCAGTGTTGAGGGGGGGCTGTCGGCCGAGCAGTACTTC.

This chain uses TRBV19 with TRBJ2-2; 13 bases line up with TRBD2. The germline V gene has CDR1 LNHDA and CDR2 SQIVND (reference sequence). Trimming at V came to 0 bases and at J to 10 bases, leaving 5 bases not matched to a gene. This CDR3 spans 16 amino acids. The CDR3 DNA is TGTGCCAGTAGTATAGATCGACTAGCGGGAGGCGAGGAGCTGTTTTTT. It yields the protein CASSIDRLAGGEELFF. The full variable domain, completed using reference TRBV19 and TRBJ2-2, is DGGITQSPKYLFRKEGQNVTLSCEQNLNHDAMYWYRQDPGQGLRLIYYSQIVNDFQKGDIAEGYSVSREKKESFPLTVTSAQKNPTAFYLCASSIDRLAGGEELFFGEGSRLTVL.

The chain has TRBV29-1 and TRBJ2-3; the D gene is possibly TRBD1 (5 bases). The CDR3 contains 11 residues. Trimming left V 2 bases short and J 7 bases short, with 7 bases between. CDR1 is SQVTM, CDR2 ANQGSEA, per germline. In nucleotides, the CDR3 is TGCAGCGTTGAACAGGGAAATACGCAGTATTTT. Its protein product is CSVEQGNTQYF.

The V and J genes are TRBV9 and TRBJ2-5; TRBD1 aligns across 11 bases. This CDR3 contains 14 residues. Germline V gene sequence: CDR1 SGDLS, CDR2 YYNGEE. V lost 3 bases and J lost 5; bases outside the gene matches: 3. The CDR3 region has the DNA TGTGCCAGCAGCGGAAGGACAGGGGGCGAGACCCAGTACTTC. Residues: CASSGRTGGETQYF.

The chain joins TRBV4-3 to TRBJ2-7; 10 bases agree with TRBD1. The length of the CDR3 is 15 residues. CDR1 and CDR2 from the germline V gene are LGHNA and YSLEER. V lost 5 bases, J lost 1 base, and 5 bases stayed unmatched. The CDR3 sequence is CASSATGGASYEQYF. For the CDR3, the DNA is TGCGCCAGCAGCGCGACAGGGGGCGCGTCCTACGAGCAGTACTTC.

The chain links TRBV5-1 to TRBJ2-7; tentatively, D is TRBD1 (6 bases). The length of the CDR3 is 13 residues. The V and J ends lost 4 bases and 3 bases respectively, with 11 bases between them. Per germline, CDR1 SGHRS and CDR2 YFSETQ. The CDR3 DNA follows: TGCGCCAGCAGCCAGACAGGCTTCTACGAGCAGTACTTC. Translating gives CASSQTGFYEQYF.

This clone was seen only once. CDR3 sequence (DNA): TGTGCCAGCAGTCCCGACAGGGGATCGAACACCATATATTTT. Translating gives CASSPDRGSNTIYF. V and J are TRBV25-1 and TRBJ1-3; the match to TRBD1 covers 8 bases. The length of the CDR3 is 14 residues. V dropped 5 bases and J dropped 7; count of bases not matched to a gene: 7. Germline CDR1 MGHDK, CDR2 SYGVNS.

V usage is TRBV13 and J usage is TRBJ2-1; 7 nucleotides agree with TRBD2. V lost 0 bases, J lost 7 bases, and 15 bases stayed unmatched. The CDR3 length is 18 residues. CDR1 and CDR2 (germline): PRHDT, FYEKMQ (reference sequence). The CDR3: CASSLGAGWTRHRNEQFF. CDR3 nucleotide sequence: TGTGCCAGCAGCTTAGGTGCCGGTTGGACTAGACACAGGAATGAGCAGTTCTTC.

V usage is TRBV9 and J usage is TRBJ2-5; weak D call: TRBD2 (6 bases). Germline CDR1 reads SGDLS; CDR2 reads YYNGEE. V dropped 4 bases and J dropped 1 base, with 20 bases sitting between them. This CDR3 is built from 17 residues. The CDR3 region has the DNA TGTGCCAGCAGCCTAAGGGGAGGATTTACCGGCCAAGAGACCCAGTACTTC. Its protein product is CASSLRGGFTGQETQYF.

This CDR3 reads CASSQEQSTDTQYF. The CDR3 DNA reads as TGCGCCAGCAGCCAAGAACAGAGCACAGATACGCAGTATTTT. The V call is TRBV4-3, the J call TRBJ2-3; D unclear. Germline V gene lookup returns CDR1 LGHNA and CDR2 YSLEER. The CDR3 is made up of 14 amino acids. Trimming took off 0 bases at V and 0 bases at J, with 4 bases between the two ends.

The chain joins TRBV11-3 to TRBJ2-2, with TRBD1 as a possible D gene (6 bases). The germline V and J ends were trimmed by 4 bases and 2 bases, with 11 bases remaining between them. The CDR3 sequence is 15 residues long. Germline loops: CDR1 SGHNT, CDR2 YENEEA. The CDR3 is CASSSGTINTGELFF. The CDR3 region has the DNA TGTGCCAGCAGCTCCGGGACAATAAACACCGGGGAGCTGTTTTTT.

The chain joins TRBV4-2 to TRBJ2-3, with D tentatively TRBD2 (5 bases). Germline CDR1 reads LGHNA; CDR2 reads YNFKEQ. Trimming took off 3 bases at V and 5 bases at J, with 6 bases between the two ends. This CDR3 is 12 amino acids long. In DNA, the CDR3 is TGTGCCAGCAGCCACGAGGGAGATACGCAGTATTTT. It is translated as CASSHEGDTQYF.

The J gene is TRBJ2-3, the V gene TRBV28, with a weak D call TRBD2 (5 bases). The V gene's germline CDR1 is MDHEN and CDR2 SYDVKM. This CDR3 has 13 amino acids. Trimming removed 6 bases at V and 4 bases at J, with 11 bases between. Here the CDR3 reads CASRPFGADTQYF. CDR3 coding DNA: TGTGCCAGCAGGCCGTTCGGGGCAGATACGCAGTATTTT.

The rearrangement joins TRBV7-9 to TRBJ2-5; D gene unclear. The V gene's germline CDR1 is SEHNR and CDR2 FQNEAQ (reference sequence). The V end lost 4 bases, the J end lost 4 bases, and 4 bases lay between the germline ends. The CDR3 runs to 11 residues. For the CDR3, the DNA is TGTGCCAGCAGCTCGAGAGAGACCCAGTACTTC. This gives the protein CASSSRETQYF.

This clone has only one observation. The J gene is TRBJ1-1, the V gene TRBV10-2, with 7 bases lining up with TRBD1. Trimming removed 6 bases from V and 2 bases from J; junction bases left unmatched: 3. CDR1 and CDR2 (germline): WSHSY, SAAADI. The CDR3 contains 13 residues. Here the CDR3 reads CASRLGGNTEAFF. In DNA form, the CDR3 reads TGCGCCAGCAGGTTAGGGGGCAACACTGAAGCTTTCTTT.